Listed below are T cell receptor beta chains from one sample, sequenced in a study of CD8 T cells in Susac syndrome. TCRdb re-called the immunoSEQ multiplex PCR reads through MiXCR, storing one row per CDR3 protein. The sample includes just over 300,000 distinct CDR3 sequences, around 90% of them seen just once. Sample: CD4+ T cells from PBMCs. The receptors were gathered from a human donor with multiple sclerosis. The CDR3 runs from the conserved cysteine through the conserved F or W. D genes are given only for firm matches. Where a row states a size, it is once, few, many or the class of an expanded clone; other rows omit it.

TRBJ1-2,NA,TRBV5-6,NA,CASSIPGLEVHGYTF,TGTGCCAGCAGCATACCGGGACTCGAAGTCCATGGCTACACCTTC
TRBJ1-3,NA,TRBV6-2/TRBV6-3,NA,CASSYQGSSGNTIYF,TGTGCCAGCAGTTACCAGGGATCCTCTGGAAACACCATATATTTT
TRBJ2-7,NA,TRBV5-1,NA,CASSLGDEPGWEQYF,TGCGCCAGCAGCCTGGGTGATGAGCCCGGGTGGGAGCAGTACTTC
TRBJ1-2,TRBD1,TRBV30,NA,CAWSWTGTYGYTF,TGTGCCTGGAGTTGGACAGGGACCTATGGCTACACCTTC
TRBJ1-1,NA,TRBV20-1,NA,CSARDNSLPNTEAFF,TGCAGTGCTAGAGACAACAGCCTCCCTAACACTGAAGCTTTCTTT
TRBJ1-4,NA,TRBV6-1,once,CASSSDWGGVANEKLFF,TGTGCCAGCAGCTCGGACTGGGGGGGCGTAGCTAATGAAAAACTGTTTTTT
TRBJ2-4,TRBD2,TRBV5-4,NA,CASSLGGSLSNIQYF,TGTGCCAGCAGCTTGGGCGGGAGCCTTTCAAACATTCAGTACTTC
TRBJ1-5,NA,TRBV6-2/TRBV6-3,NA,CASRVDSGGQPQHF,TGTGCCAGCAGGGTGGATTCGGGTGGGCAGCCCCAGCATTTT
TRBJ1-2,NA,TRBV15,NA,CATSRDSTATYGYTF,TGTGCCACCAGCAGAGATTCGACAGCCACCTATGGCTACACCTTC
TRBJ2-4,NA,TRBV7-2,NA,CASSPANIQYF,TGTGCCAGCAGCCCTGCAAACATTCAGTACTTC
TRBJ2-3,NA,TRBV12-3/TRBV12-4,NA,CASSNSDTQYF,TGTGCCAGCAGCAACTCAGATACGCAGTATTTT
TRBJ1-1,NA,TRBV23-1,NA,CASSQRSCRRMKAFF,TGCGCCAGCAGTCAAAGGTCTTGCAGGCGAATGAAGGCTTTCTTT
TRBJ2-1,TRBD2,TRBV7-7,NA,CASSLTTSGRGEQFF,TGTGCTAGCAGCTTAACTACTAGCGGGAGGGGCGAGCAGTTCTTC
TRBJ1-5,NA,TRBV2,NA,CASHRAGNQPQHF,TGTGCCAGCCATAGGGCCGGCAATCAGCCCCAGCATTTT
TRBJ1-2,NA,TRBV7-2,NA,CASSPNAGQSPYGYTF,TGTGCCAGCAGCCCAAATGCTGGACAAAGCCCTTATGGCTACACCTTC
TRBJ2-7,NA,TRBV7-2,few,CASSLDRGEQYF,TGTGCCAGCAGCTTGGATCGGGGCGAGCAGTACTTC
TRBJ1-1,NA,TRBV29-1,NA,CSGGGGNTEAFF,TGCAGCGGCGGTGGGGGGAACACTGAAGCTTTCTTT
TRBJ1-1,NA,TRBV6-2/TRBV6-3,NA,CASSSLRVNTEAFF,TGTGCCAGCAGTTCCCTTCGGGTGAACACTGAAGCTTTCTTT
TRBJ2-5,NA,TRBV7-2,NA,CASSSGAKTQYF,TGTGCCAGCAGCTCGGGTGCGAAGACCCAGTACTTC
TRBJ2-7,TRBD2,TRBV5-1,NA,CASSLATSGAPYEQYF,TGCGCCAGCAGCCTAGCAACTAGCGGGGCCCCCTACGAGCAGTACTTC
TRBJ2-5,NA,TRBV6-6,NA,CASSTPRGAVVETQYF,TGTGCCAGCAGCACTCCCCGGGGGGCGGTGGTGGAGACCCAGTACTTC
TRBJ2-3,NA,TRBV20-1,NA,CSAFPEIATDTQYF,TGCAGTGCTTTCCCAGAAATTGCGACAGATACGCAGTATTTT
TRBJ2-7,NA,TRBV7-2,NA,CASSLDGLMHSSYEQYF,TGTGCCAGCAGCTTAGATGGGCTGATGCATAGCTCCTACGAGCAGTACTTC
TRBJ2-3,TRBD2,TRBV9,NA,CASSNFPGLADPGGDTQYF,TGTGCCAGCAGCAACTTTCCGGGACTAGCGGACCCCGGGGGAGATACGCAGTATTTT
TRBJ2-3,NA,TRBV5-1,NA,CASSSITTTTALDTDTQYF,TGCGCCAGCAGCTCCATAACGACGACGACAGCCCTAGACACAGATACGCAGTATTTT
TRBJ2-7,TRBD2,TRBV5-1,NA,CASSLAEGGPYEQYF,TGCGCCAGCAGCTTGGCTGAGGGAGGGCCCTACGAGCAGTACTTC
TRBJ2-7,TRBD2,TRBV7-8,once,CASSSGTSGVYEQYF,TGTGCCAGCAGCTCCGGGACTAGCGGGGTCTACGAGCAGTACTTC
TRBJ1-2,NA,TRBV2,NA,CASSVEGYGYTF,TGTGCCAGCAGTGTGGAGGGGTATGGCTACACCTTC
TRBJ2-5,TRBD1,TRBV11-2,once,CASRRRQGGGVQETQYF,TGTGCCAGCAGACGGAGACAGGGTGGTGGTGTTCAAGAGACCCAGTACTTC
TRBJ1-1,NA,TRBV20-1,NA,CSARVSVNTEAFF,TGCAGTGCTAGGGTTTCGGTGAACACTGAAGCTTTCTTT
TRBJ1-2,NA,TRBV5-1,NA,CASSSDSPNYGYTF,TGCGCCAGCAGCTCGGACAGTCCTAACTATGGCTACACCTTC
TRBJ1-3,NA,TRBV18,once,CASSPPNSLISGNTIYF,TGTGCCAGCTCACCACCGAACAGCCTTATCTCTGGAAACACCATATATTTT
TRBJ1-5,TRBD1,TRBV7-2,NA,CASRTQGPGSNQPQHF,TGTGCCAGCAGGACACAGGGGCCCGGGAGCAATCAGCCCCAGCATTTT
TRBJ1-1,NA,TRBV30,NA,CAWSREGEAFF,TGTGCCTGGAGTAGAGAGGGGGAAGCTTTCTTT
TRBJ1-1,NA,TRBV20-1,NA,CSAEGDGLVAEAFF,TGCAGTGCGGAGGGGGACGGTCTGGTCGCTGAAGCTTTCTTT
TRBJ2-1,NA,TRBV4-3,once,CASSRRDFRSSSYNEQFF,TGCGCCAGCAGCCGCCGGGACTTTAGGTCGTCCTCCTACAATGAGCAGTTCTTC
TRBJ2-2,NA,TRBV5-1,NA,CASSFTDAGELFF,TGCGCCAGCAGCTTTACAGACGCCGGGGAGCTGTTTTTT
TRBJ2-7,NA,TRBV5-1,NA,CASSYGQNPYEQYF,TGCGCCAGCAGCTACGGACAGAACCCATACGAGCAGTACTTC
TRBJ2-1,NA,TRBV5-1,NA,CASSRGRAGGSYNEQFF,TGCGCCAGCAGCCGCGGCAGGGCTGGGGGCTCCTACAATGAGCAGTTCTTC
TRBJ2-5,NA,TRBV25-1,NA,CASKERIPWPLYQETQYF,TGTGCCAGCAAGGAGAGAATACCCTGGCCCCTATACCAAGAGACCCAGTACTTC
TRBJ1-5,TRBD1,TRBV20-1,NA,CSAWVGQVNQPQHF,TGCAGTGCCTGGGTGGGACAGGTCAATCAGCCCCAGCATTTT
TRBJ2-3,TRBD2,TRBV28,NA,CASGRSGRSTDTQYF,TGTGCCAGCGGTCGGAGCGGGAGGAGCACAGATACGCAGTATTTT
TRBJ2-7,NA,TRBV19,NA,CASRSEGEQYF,TGTGCCAGTAGATCAGAGGGAGAGCAGTACTTC
TRBJ1-4,NA,TRBV4-1,NA,CASSQDHGGVGEKLFF,TGCGCCAGCAGCCAAGATCACGGGGGGGTAGGGGAAAAACTGTTTTTT
TRBJ1-3,NA,TRBV3-1,NA,CASSQDSSGNTIYF,TGTGCCAGCAGCCAAGACAGTTCTGGAAACACCATATATTTT
TRBJ1-1,NA,TRBV11-3,NA,CASSRGVYGAFF,TGTGCCAGCAGTCGAGGGGTGTACGGAGCTTTCTTT
TRBJ2-1,NA,TRBV2,NA,CASRRLSLYNEQFF,TGTGCCAGCAGACGCCTTAGTTTATACAATGAGCAGTTCTTC
TRBJ2-5,TRBD1,TRBV5-1,NA,CASTTVGTVIETQYF,TGCGCCAGCACCACCGTCGGGACAGTGATAGAGACCCAGTACTTC
TRBJ2-5,TRBD1,TRBV18,NA,CASSPHKGAQETQYF,TGTGCCAGCTCCCCGCACAAGGGGGCTCAAGAGACCCAGTACTTC
TRBJ1-1,NA,TRBV5-1,NA,CASSPAGRTEAFF,TGCGCCAGCAGCCCCGCAGGGAGGACTGAAGCTTTCTTT
TRBJ1-3,NA,TRBV18,NA,CASSPSQSSGNTIYF,TGTGCCAGCTCACCGTCACAGAGCTCTGGAAACACCATATATTTT
TRBJ2-1,NA,TRBV7-2,NA,CASSGRWADEQFF,TGTGCCAGCAGCGGCCGGTGGGCGGATGAGCAGTTCTTC
TRBJ1-5,NA,TRBV24-1,NA,CATSDSHINQPQHF,TGTGCCACCAGTGATTCCCATATCAATCAGCCCCAGCATTTT
TRBJ1-2,NA,TRBV5-1,NA,CASSLEAGNYGYTF,TGCGCCAGCAGCTTGGAGGCCGGGAACTATGGCTACACCTTC
TRBJ2-7,TRBD1,TRBV20-1,NA,CSARESPGQPRRQYF,TGCAGTGCTAGAGAGTCCCCGGGACAGCCGAGGCGGCAGTACTTC
TRBJ2-2,TRBD2,TRBV20-1,NA,CSAGPRLAGGGELFF,TGCAGTGCTGGACCCAGACTAGCGGGAGGAGGGGAGCTGTTTTTT
TRBJ2-7,NA,TRBV6-2/TRBV6-3,NA,CASSNVKALVYEQYF,TGTGCCAGCAGCAACGTAAAAGCTCTGGTCTACGAGCAGTACTTC
TRBJ2-1,NA,TRBV10-3,NA,CANSPRGLGDEQFF,TGTGCCAACTCCCCGCGGGGCCTTGGGGATGAGCAGTTCTTC
TRBJ2-3,NA,TRBV10-3,NA,CAISGLGAKVDTQYF,TGTGCCATCAGTGGGCTAGGGGCCAAGGTAGATACGCAGTATTTT